The 6 T cell receptor beta chains presented below share a single source sample, sequenced in a study of shared clonotypes between healthy human individuals. The assay was immunoSEQ multiplex PCR, and TCRdb's table has in-frame clones only and misses some. The data hold millions of clones, with approximately 95% observed a single time. Sequenced sample: naive CD4+ T cells from PBMCs. Sample subset: CD45RA+ positively selected. These receptor sequences come from a man aged 18 to 30 in good health. Some clones in this sample may be carry-over from other donors' samples.

The chain carries TRBV29-1 and TRBJ2-3, with 9 bases lining up with TRBD2. This CDR3 has 15 residues. V was clipped by 1 base and J by 0 bases; unmatched bases: 2. Germline CDR1 and CDR2: SQVTM and ANQGSEA. Written as DNA, the CDR3 is TGCAGCGTTGAAGCTAGCGGGGCTAGCACAGATACGCAGTATTTT. Translated, it gives CSVEASGASTDTQYF.

The chain combines TRBV28 with TRBJ1-5; D is ambiguous. The germline gives CDR1 MDHEN, CDR2 SYDVKM. Trimming pared 1 base from V and 2 bases from J, leaving 12 bases between. The CDR3 is 16 residues long. The chain's CDR3 is CASSLLFGGGNQPQHF. The CDR3 DNA reads TGTGCCAGCAGTTTATTGTTCGGAGGCGGCAATCAGCCCCAGCATTTT. Combining the CDR3 with reference TRBV28 and TRBJ1-5 gives the whole variable domain DVKVTQSSRYLVKRTGEKVFLECVQDMDHENMFWYRQDPGLGLRLIYFSYDVKMKEKGDIPEGYSVSREKKERFSLILESASTNQTSMYLCASSLLFGGGNQPQHFGDGTRLSIL.

The sample holds one count of this clone. CDR3 sequence reads: CASSWTANEKLFF. In DNA, the CDR3 is TGTGCCAGCAGCTGGACAGCTAATGAAAAACTGTTTTTT. The V call is TRBV7-9, the J call TRBJ1-4; TRBD1 is a possible D gene (6 bases). With 4 bases removed from V and 3 bases from J, the gap between germline ends came to 6 bases. The germline gives CDR1 SEHNR, CDR2 FQNEAQ (reference sequence). The CDR3 is 13 residues long.

The genes are TRBV27 and TRBJ1-5; D is possibly TRBD1 (6 bases). The CDR3 is made up of 14 amino acids. Trimming stripped 2 bases from V and 7 bases from J, with 12 bases between. Germline CDR1 and CDR2: MNHEY and SMNVEV (reference sequence). CDR3 residues: CASSLTGNEQPQHF. For the CDR3, the DNA is TGTGCCAGCAGTTTAACAGGGAATGAACAGCCCCAGCATTTT.

The V gene is TRBV6-1, the J gene TRBJ2-7; 9 nucleotides agree with TRBD1. V shed 10 bases, J shed 4 bases, and the junction held 14 bases outside the gene matches. The CDR3 spans 15 residues. CDR1 is MNHNS, CDR2 SASEGT, per germline. The CDR3 nucleotides read TGTGCCACCCAAAGGGAAGGGACAGGGATATACGAGCAGTACTTC. Its translation: CATQREGTGIYEQYF.

This clone occurred a few times. The V gene is TRBV30, the J gene TRBJ1-5; D gene uncertain. V was trimmed by 1 base and J by 4 bases, leaving 14 bases between them. Germline loops: CDR1 GTSNPN, CDR2 SVGIG (reference sequence). This CDR3 is built from 15 residues. The CDR3 nucleotides are TGTGCCTGGAGTGCCCAGCGGGGAGGGAATCAGCCCCAGCATTTT. Its protein product is CAWSAQRGGNQPQHF.